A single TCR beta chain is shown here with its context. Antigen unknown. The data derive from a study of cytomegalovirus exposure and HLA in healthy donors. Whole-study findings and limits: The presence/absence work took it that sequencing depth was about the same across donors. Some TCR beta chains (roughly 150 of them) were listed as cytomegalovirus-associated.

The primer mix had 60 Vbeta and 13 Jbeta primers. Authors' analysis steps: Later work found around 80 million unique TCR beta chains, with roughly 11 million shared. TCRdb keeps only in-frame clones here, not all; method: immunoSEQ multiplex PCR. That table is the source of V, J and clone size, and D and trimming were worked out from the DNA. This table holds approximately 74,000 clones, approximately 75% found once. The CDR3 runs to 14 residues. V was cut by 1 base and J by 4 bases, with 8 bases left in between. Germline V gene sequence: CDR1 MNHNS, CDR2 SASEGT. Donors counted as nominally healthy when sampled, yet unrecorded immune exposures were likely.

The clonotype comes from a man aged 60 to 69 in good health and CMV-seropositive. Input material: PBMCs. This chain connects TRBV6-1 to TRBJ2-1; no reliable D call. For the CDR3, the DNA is TGTGCCAGCAGTGAAGGACAAAAATACAATGAGCAGTTCTTC. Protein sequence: CASSEGQKYNEQFF.